This TCR beta chain stems from a study of cytomegalovirus exposure and HLA in healthy donors. Study context: Around 180 million T cells yielded 90 million to 130 million unique TCR beta sequences in earlier analysis. Study-wide points: The study designated roughly 160 TCR beta chains cytomegalovirus-associated. Reportedly, a later analysis found an Asian-associated ancestry cluster had fewer N-insertions than the approximately 600-donor mean. Most of the TCR beta V segments (in an earlier analysis) were productive either about 90% or about 30% of the time.

The PCR used 60 Vbeta and 13 Jbeta primers. The protocol was immunoSEQ multiplex PCR, while the TCRdb copy is restricted to in-frame clones and leaves out a portion. Of some 110,000 clones listed, around 77% are singletons. Trimming removed 5 bases at V and 7 bases at J, with 14 bases between. The germline V gene has CDR1 LNHDA and CDR2 SQIVND (reference sequence). The CDR3 contains 13 residues. Worth noting for this clone: Antigen unknown.

Sequenced sample: PBMCs. This TCR was recovered from a man aged 45-65 years in good health and CMV-seropositive. This chain uses TRBV19 with TRBJ1-2; D possibly corresponds to TRBD1 (5 bases). The CDR3 sequence is CASSAGPYGGYTF. The CDR3 region has the DNA TGTGCCAGTAGTGCGGGACCGTATGGTGGCTACACCTTC.